This T cell receptor (beta chain) was recorded in a study of blood T cell repertoires in COVID-19. Study background: Both acute and convalescent COVID-19 samples were obtained from the United States, Italy and Spain. PBMCs, B-cell-depleted T cells, or T cells provided the cDNA or gDNA that made up the material.

Germline lookup yields CDR1 SGHRS and CDR2 YFSETQ. This CDR3 has 13 residues. Trimming left V 2 bases short and J 7 bases short, with 7 bases between. In the study's own analysis: Reference gene primer amplification yielded estimated nucleated cell counts. Assay used: immunoSEQ multiplex PCR; TCRdb lists only in-frame clones, some missing. That table gives V, J and clone size, and the DNA gave D and trimming. This table holds under 450,000 clones, 70% to 85% found once. This chain joins TRBV5-1 and TRBJ1-6; D remains ambiguous. The specimen was peripheral blood. This receptor was identified in a human donor with acute or convalescent COVID-19. The donor label of this sample is uncertain. Here the CDR3 reads CASSFQRNSPLHF. For the CDR3, the DNA is TGCGCCAGCAGCTTTCAGCGGAATTCACCCCTCCACTTT.